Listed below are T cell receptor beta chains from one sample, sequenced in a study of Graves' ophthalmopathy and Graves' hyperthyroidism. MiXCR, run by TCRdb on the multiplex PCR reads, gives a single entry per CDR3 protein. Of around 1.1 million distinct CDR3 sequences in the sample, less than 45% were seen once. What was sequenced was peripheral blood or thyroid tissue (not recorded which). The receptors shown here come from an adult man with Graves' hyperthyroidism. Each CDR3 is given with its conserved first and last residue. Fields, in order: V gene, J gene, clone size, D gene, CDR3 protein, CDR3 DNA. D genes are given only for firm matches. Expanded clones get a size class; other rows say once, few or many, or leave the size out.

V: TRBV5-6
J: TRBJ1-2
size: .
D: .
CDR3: CASSATWDTDYGYTF
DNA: TGTGCCAGCAGCGCTACCTGGGATACTGACTATGGCTACACCTTC

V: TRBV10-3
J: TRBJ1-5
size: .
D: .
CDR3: CAISDTVNSNQPQHF
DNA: TGTGCCATCAGTGACACGGTGAATAGCAATCAGCCCCAGCATTTT

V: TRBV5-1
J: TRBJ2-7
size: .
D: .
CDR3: CASSLGRAPSGEQYF
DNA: TGCGCCAGCAGCTTGGGCAGGGCTCCCAGTGGGGAGCAGTACTTC

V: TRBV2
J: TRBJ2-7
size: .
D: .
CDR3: CASSPGGESWDQQYF
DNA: TGTGCCAGCAGCCCCGGCGGGGAATCTTGGGACCAGCAGTACTTC

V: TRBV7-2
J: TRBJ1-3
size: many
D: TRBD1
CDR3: CASSPGTGYTIYF
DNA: TGTGCCAGCAGCCCAGGGACAGGGTACACCATATATTTT

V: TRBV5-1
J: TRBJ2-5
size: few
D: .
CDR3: CASSLEDQRQETQYF
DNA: TGCGCCAGCAGCTTGGAAGACCAGCGCCAAGAGACCCAGTACTTC

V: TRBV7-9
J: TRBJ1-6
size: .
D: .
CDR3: CASSFGGRASPNSPLHF
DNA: TGTGCCAGCAGTTTTGGAGGGAGGGCTAGTCCCAATTCACCCCTCCACTTT

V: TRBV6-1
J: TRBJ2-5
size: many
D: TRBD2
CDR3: CASTGLAGGEETQYF
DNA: TGTGCCAGCACCGGACTAGCGGGGGGTGAAGAGACCCAGTACTTC

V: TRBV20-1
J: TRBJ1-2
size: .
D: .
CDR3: CSARGGPGSGTYGYTF
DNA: TGCAGTGCTAGAGGAGGTCCAGGTTCGGGTACCTATGGCTACACCTTC

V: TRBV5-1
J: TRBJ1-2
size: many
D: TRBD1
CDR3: CASSLEAGGGSGYTF
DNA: TGCGCCAGCAGCTTGGAGGCAGGGGGCGGTTCAGGCTACACCTTC

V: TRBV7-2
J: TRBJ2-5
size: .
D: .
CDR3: CVSSLDRAALGETQYF
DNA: TGTGTCAGCAGCTTAGATAGGGCAGCTCTGGGAGAGACCCAGTACTTC

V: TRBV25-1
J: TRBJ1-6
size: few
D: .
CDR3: CASSGPEGSPLHF
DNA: TGTGCCAGCAGTGGACCCGAGGGTTCACCCCTCCACTTT

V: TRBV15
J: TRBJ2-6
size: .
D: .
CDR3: CATSSGGLVGANVLTF
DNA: TGTGCCACCAGCAGTGGGGGTCTGGTCGGGGCCAACGTCCTGACTTTC

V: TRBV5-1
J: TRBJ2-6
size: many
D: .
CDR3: CASDQVRAGANVLTF
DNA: TGCGCCAGCGACCAGGTGCGGGCTGGGGCCAACGTCCTGACTTTC

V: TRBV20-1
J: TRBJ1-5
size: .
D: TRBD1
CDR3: CSASRQGFQPQHF
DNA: TGCAGTGCTAGCAGACAGGGGTTTCAGCCCCAGCATTTT

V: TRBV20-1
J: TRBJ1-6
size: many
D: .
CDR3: CSARDLVVGGQNSPLHF
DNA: TGCAGTGCTAGAGATCTCGTCGTAGGTGGCCAGAATTCACCCCTCCACTTT

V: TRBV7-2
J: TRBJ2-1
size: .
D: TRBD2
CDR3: CASSPPGLAENNEQFF
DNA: TGTGCCAGCAGCCCCCCGGGACTAGCGGAGAACAATGAGCAGTTCTTC

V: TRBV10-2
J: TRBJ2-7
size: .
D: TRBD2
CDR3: CASSWTGTSGTYEQYF
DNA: TGTGCCAGCAGTTGGACCGGGACTAGCGGGACCTACGAGCAGTACTTC

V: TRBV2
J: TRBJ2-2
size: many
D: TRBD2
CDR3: CASRQRTRSNTGELFF
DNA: TGTGCCAGCAGGCAGCGGACTAGGTCGAACACCGGGGAGCTGTTTTTT

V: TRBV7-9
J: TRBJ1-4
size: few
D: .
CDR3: CASSIKQPGIANEKLFF
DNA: TGTGCCAGCAGCATTAAACAACCGGGAATTGCTAATGAAAAACTGTTTTTT

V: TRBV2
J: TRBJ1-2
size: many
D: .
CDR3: CASKEDGLYGYTF
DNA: TGTGCCAGCAAAGAAGACGGCCTCTATGGCTACACCTTC

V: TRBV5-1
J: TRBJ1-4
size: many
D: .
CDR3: CASSLGPGAEEKLFF
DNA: TGCGCCAGCAGCTTGGGTCCGGGGGCGGAAGAAAAACTGTTTTTT

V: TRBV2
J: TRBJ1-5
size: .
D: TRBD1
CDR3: CASSPGQGGTTQHF
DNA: TGTGCCAGCAGTCCTGGACAGGGGGGGACGACCCAGCATTTT

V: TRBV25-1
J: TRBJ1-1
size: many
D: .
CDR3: CASSEFGGFLGGNTEAFF
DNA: TGTGCCAGCAGTGAATTTGGGGGTTTTCTGGGGGGGAACACTGAAGCTTTCTTT

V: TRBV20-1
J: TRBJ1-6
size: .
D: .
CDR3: CSARVNSYNSPLHF
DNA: TGCAGTGCGAGAGTTAACTCCTATAATTCACCCCTCCACTTT

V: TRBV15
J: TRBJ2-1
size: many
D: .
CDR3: CATAGRDEQFF
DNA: TGTGCCACCGCGGGTCGGGATGAGCAGTTCTTC

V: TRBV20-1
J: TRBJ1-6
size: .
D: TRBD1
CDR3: CSARWRGPPLHF
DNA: TGCAGTGCTAGATGGAGGGGGCCACCCCTCCACTTT

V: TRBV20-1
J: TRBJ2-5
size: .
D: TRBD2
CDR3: CSARGGGNRTQYF
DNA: TGCAGTGCTAGGGGGGGGGGAAATCGAACCCAGTACTTC

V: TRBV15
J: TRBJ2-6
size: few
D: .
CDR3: CATSRDTGSGANVLTF
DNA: TGTGCCACCAGCAGAGATACAGGGTCTGGGGCCAACGTCCTGACTTTC

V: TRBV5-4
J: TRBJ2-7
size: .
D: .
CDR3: CASSTGPQTTYEQYF
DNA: TGTGCCAGCAGCACGGGACCGCAGACTACCTACGAGCAGTACTTC

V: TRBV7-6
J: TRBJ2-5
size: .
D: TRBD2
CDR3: CASSLAWEGSVETQYF
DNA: TGTGCCAGCAGCTTAGCGTGGGAGGGGTCGGTAGAGACCCAGTACTTC

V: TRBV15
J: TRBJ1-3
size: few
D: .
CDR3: CATSSSGNTIYF
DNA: TGTGCCACCAGCAGCTCCGGAAACACCATATATTTT

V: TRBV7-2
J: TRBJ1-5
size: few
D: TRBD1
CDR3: CASSNGQGVQPQHF
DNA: TGTGCCAGCAGCAATGGACAGGGGGTCCAGCCCCAGCATTTT

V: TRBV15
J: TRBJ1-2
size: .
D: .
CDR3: CATSRVRHPPYGYTF
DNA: TGTGCCACCAGCAGAGTTAGGCATCCCCCCTATGGCTACACCTTC

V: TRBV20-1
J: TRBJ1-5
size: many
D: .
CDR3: CSARVRSNSNQPQHF
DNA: TGCAGTGCTAGAGTTCGCTCTAATAGCAATCAGCCCCAGCATTTT

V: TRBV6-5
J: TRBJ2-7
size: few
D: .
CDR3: CASSFVFGGNSYEQYF
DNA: TGTGCCAGCAGTTTCGTGTTTGGGGGGAACTCCTACGAGCAGTACTTC

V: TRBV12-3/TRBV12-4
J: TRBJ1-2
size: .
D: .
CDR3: CASSLVLGQNYYTF
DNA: TGTGCCAGCAGTTTAGTATTAGGCCAGAACTACTACACCTTC

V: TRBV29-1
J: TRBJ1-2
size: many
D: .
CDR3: CSVVDLPYGYTF
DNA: TGCAGCGTTGTAGACCTCCCCTATGGCTACACCTTC

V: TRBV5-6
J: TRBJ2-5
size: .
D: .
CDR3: CASSLAGVSGETQYF
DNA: TGTGCCAGCAGCTTGGCGGGGGTCAGTGGAGAGACCCAGTACTTC

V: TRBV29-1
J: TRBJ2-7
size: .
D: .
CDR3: CSVDYFDEQYF
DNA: TGCAGCGTTGACTATTTCGACGAGCAGTACTTC

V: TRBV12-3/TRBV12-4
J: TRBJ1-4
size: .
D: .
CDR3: CASSLGAELFF
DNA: TGTGCCAGCAGTTTAGGGGCGGAACTGTTTTTT

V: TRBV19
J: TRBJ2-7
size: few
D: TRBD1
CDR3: CASTHTGGYEQYF
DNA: TGTGCCAGTACCCACACAGGGGGCTACGAGCAGTACTTC

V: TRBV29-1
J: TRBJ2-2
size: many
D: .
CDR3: CSVENPARGTGELFF
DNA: TGCAGCGTTGAAAATCCGGCTAGAGGGACCGGGGAGCTGTTTTTT

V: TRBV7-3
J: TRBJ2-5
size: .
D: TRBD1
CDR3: CASRPTDRAGTQYF
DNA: TGTGCCAGCAGACCAACAGACAGGGCAGGGACCCAGTACTTC

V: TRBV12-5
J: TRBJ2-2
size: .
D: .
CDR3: CASGFLEGPGELFF
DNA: TGTGCTAGTGGGTTTCTGGAGGGCCCCGGGGAGCTGTTTTTT

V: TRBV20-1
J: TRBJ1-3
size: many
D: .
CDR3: CSARTEPGPYSGNTIYF
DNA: TGCAGTGCTAGAACGGAGCCTGGACCGTACTCTGGAAACACCATATATTTT

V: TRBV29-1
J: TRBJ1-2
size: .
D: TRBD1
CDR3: CSVQTGLGYGYTF
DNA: TGCAGCGTTCAGACAGGGCTCGGCTATGGCTACACCTTC

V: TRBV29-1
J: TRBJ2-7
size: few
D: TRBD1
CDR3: CSVDTGTGTYEQYF
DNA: TGCAGCGTTGACACCGGGACAGGCACCTACGAGCAGTACTTC

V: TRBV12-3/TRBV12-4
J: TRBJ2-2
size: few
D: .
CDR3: CASSPRRGLGTGELFF
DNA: TGTGCCAGCAGTCCACGTCGGGGGCTCGGCACCGGGGAGCTGTTTTTT

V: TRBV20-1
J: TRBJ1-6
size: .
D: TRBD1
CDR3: CSAPGQGDSPLHF
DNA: TGCAGTGCCCCGGGACAGGGGGATTCACCCCTCCACTTT

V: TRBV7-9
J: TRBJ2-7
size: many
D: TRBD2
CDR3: CASSISGIPYEQYF
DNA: TGTGCCAGCAGCATTAGCGGGATCCCCTACGAGCAGTACTTC

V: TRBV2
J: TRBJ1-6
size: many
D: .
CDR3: CAERTEYNSPLHF
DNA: TGTGCCGAACGGACAGAGTATAATTCACCCCTCCACTTT

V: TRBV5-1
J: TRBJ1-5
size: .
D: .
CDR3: CASSPGMGIQPQHF
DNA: TGCGCCAGCAGCCCAGGAATGGGGATCCAGCCCCAGCATTTT

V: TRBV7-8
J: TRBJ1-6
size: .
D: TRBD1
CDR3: CASSLSLRWDRSSPLHF
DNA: TGTGCCAGCAGCTTATCCCTCCGGTGGGACAGGAGTTCACCCCTCCACTTT

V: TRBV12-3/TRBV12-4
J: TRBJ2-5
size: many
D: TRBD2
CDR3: CASTSSGGLTRTQYF
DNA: TGTGCCAGCACCTCTAGCGGGGGGCTAACCCGGACCCAGTACTTC